Following are 19 T cell receptor beta chains from one sample sequenced in a study of CD8 T cells in ankylosing spondylitis. Study-level results: Roughly eight highly homologous variants made up a TCR beta motif that seemed to typify ankylosing spondylitis blood.

A single record per CDR3 protein comes from TCRdb applying MiXCR to the 5' RACE reads. This sample carries about 700,000 distinct CDR3 sequences, roughly 20% of them seen once, and the ten largest clones take under 20%. What these receptors recognize is not known. Sequencing used blood, either unsorted or a sorted T cell fraction (not recorded which). The receptor set was obtained from a male donor with ankylosing spondylitis.

The sample holds a few counts of this clonotype. The chain carries TRBV5-1 and TRBJ2-3; 10 bases match TRBD2. Trimming took 4 bases from V and 1 from J; bases not matched to a gene: 6. Germline loops: CDR1 SGHRS, CDR2 YFSETQ. This CDR3 spans 16 amino acids. The CDR3 region is CASSRTGTSGTDTQYF. For the CDR3, the DNA is TGCGCCAGCAGCCGCACCGGGACTAGCGGCACAGATACGCAGTATTTT.

This chain connects TRBV5-6 to TRBJ1-5, with TRBD1 matching over 12 bases. The V and J ends lost 4 bases and 7 bases, in that order; junction bases with no gene match: 12. Germline CDR1 and CDR2: SGHDT and YYEEEE. This CDR3 region has 17 residues. CDR3 sequence reads: CASSRRGQGAVNQPQHF. The CDR3 DNA is TGTGCCAGCAGCCGGCGGGGACAGGGGGCAGTGAACCAGCCCCAGCATTTT.

The chain links TRBV4-3 to TRBJ2-3, with 10 bases identical to TRBD2. Looked up from germline, CDR1 is LGHNA and CDR2 is YSLEER. V shed 1 base and J 5 bases; nucleotides not matched to a gene: 9. The CDR3 extends over 17 amino acids. The CDR3 sequence: CASSQATSGRALDTQYF. The CDR3 DNA sequence: TGCGCCAGCAGCCAAGCAACCAGCGGGAGGGCCTTAGATACGCAGTATTTT.

The sample holds a few counts of this clonotype. This chain joins TRBV4-1 and TRBJ2-7, with 9 bases that match TRBD1. The germline gives CDR1 MGHRA, CDR2 YSYEKL. V was pared by 5 bases and J by 4 bases, with 6 bases of the junction left unmatched. The CDR3 sequence is 14 residues long. The CDR3 here is CASSDTQGAYEQYF. The CDR3 bases are TGCGCCAGCAGCGATACACAGGGGGCATACGAGCAGTACTTC.

This clonotype turned up a few times. The chain joins TRBV2 to TRBJ2-2; D is ambiguous. Per the germline V gene, CDR1 is SNHLY and CDR2 is FYNNEI. Trimming stripped 7 bases from V and 7 bases from J, with 10 bases between. The CDR3 sequence is 12 residues long. CDR3 sequence: CASKPEGGELFF. CDR3 nucleotide sequence: TGTGCCAGCAAGCCCGAAGGCGGGGAGCTGTTTTTT.

This clonotype was seen a few times. The V gene is TRBV7-6, the J gene TRBJ2-3; unclear D gene. Trimming took 6 bases from V and 2 from J, leaving 6 bases between them. The CDR3 loop spans 12 amino acids. Germline V gives CDR1 SGHVS, CDR2 FNYEAQ. The CDR3 spells CASRPTTDTQYF. The CDR3 DNA reads TGTGCCAGCAGACCAACCACAGATACGCAGTATTTT.

This clonotype was seen only a few times. The chain couples TRBV2 to TRBJ2-2, with TRBD1 identical over 8 bases. This CDR3 comprises 17 residues. Germline V gene sequence: CDR1 SNHLY, CDR2 FYNNEI. The J segment lost 1 base and the V segment lost 7 bases, leaving 11 bases of the junction unmatched. DNA of the CDR3: TGTGCCAGCAAGAGGGTCATGGGGACAGGGAACACCGGGGAGCTGTTTTTT. Translating gives CASKRVMGTGNTGELFF.

The table lists this clonotype with many counts. This chain uses TRBV24-1 with TRBJ2-1; 10 bases map to TRBD1. CDR1 KGHDR and CDR2 SFDVKD come from the germline V gene. CDR3 length equals 16 residues. V was clipped by 4 bases and J by 5 bases; unmatched bases: 7. CDR3 loop: CATSDPRQGAHNEQFF. The DNA of the CDR3 is TGTGCCACCAGTGACCCAAGACAGGGGGCCCACAATGAGCAGTTCTTC.

J is TRBJ2-2 and V is TRBV7-9; D gene uncertain. The CDR3 has 17 amino acids. The V gene's germline CDR1 is SEHNR and CDR2 FQNEAQ (reference sequence). Deletions cut 2 bases from V and 1 base from J, with 14 bases between. In DNA, the CDR3 is TGTGCCAGCAGCTTACTCTTTAAGGTCCTGAACACCGGGGAGCTGTTTTTT. This sequence encodes CASSLLFKVLNTGELFF.

This clonotype was counted between two and nine times. The chain links TRBV20-1 to TRBJ2-3, with D unclear. This CDR3 region has 11 residues. V dropped 5 bases and J dropped 10 bases, with 13 bases sitting between them. Germline V gene sequence: CDR1 DFQATT, CDR2 SNEGSKA (reference sequence). The CDR3 is CSALDGPSQYF. In DNA, the CDR3 is TGCAGTGCTTTGGACGGCCCATCGCAGTATTTT.

The table lists this clonotype with many counts. The chain is built from TRBV12-3 or TRBV12-4 and TRBJ1-1; D is undetermined. The germline V and J ends were trimmed by 8 bases and 4 bases, with 20 bases remaining between them. CDR3 size: 15 residues. This CDR3 reads CASGPAGRLGTEAFF. As DNA, the CDR3 is TGTGCCAGCGGGCCGGCAGGTCGGTTGGGCACTGAAGCTTTCTTT.

About this clonotype itself: A much larger clone lies a single base off, so this may be a read error. The chain combines TRBV9 with TRBJ1-1; D gene unclear. This CDR3 contains 13 residues. CDR1 SGDLS and CDR2 YYNGEE come from the germline V gene. Trimming left V 0 bases short and J 1 base short, with 4 bases between. CDR3 amino acids: CASSVDWNTEAFF. The CDR3 region has the DNA TGTGCCAGCAGCGTAGACTGGAACACTGAAGCTTTCTTT.

The sample holds a few counts of this clonotype. V usage is TRBV11-2 and J usage is TRBJ1-1, with unresolved D. This CDR3 has 21 amino acids. With 5 bases removed from V and 6 bases from J, the gap between germline ends came to 37 bases. CDR1 SGHAT and CDR2 FQNNGV come from the germline V gene. The CDR3 nucleotides are TGTGCCAGCAGCCCAACTCTAGAATATATCGGGTCAGATAAAGGTTCCTCTGAAGCTTTCTTT. This encodes CASSPTLEYIGSDKGSSEAFF.

This sequence joins TRBV6-2 or TRBV6-3 and TRBJ2-7; 9 bases fit TRBD2. Germline V gives CDR1 MNHEY, CDR2 SVGEGT. Germline trimming cut 7 bases from V and 3 bases from J; bases unmatched to any gene: 7. CDR3 length equals 14 residues. CDR3: CASTAGTSYYEQYF. DNA for the CDR3: TGTGCCAGCACCGCCGGGACTAGCTACTACGAGCAGTACTTC.

This clonotype was seen more than once but under ten times. The genes are TRBV24-1 and TRBJ2-3; 14 positions agree with TRBD2. Looked up from germline, CDR1 is KGHDR and CDR2 is SFDVKD. The CDR3 is 19 amino acids. Unmatched junction bases numbered 11, after V lost 3 bases and J lost 4 bases. In DNA form, the CDR3 reads TGTGCCACCAGTGATAGAGGACTAGCGGGAGGTGGAGGATCAGATACGCAGTATTTT. Its protein is CATSDRGLAGGGGSDTQYF.

The chain employs TRBV2 and TRBJ2-3, with 14 bases lining up with TRBD2. The CDR3 has 15 residues. J lost 5 bases, V lost 6 bases, and 4 bases had no gene match. The germline gives CDR1 SNHLY, CDR2 FYNNEI. CDR3 residues: CASRPGTSGRDTQYF. CDR3 bases: TGTGCCAGCAGACCCGGGACTAGCGGGAGAGATACGCAGTATTTT.

The chain carries TRBV3-1 and TRBJ2-3; D possibly matches TRBD1 or TRBD2 (5 bases each). The CDR3 spans 17 residues. Germline CDR1 is LGHDT and CDR2 is YNNKEL (reference sequence). Trimming cost V 5 bases and J 1 base, with 19 bases left between them. This CDR3 is CASSDKLGTAGTDTQYF. DNA for the CDR3: TGTGCCAGCAGCGATAAATTAGGGACGGCAGGCACAGATACGCAGTATTTT.

In regard to this clonotype: The junction departs from germline at one end; a sequencing error may be responsible. The chain combines TRBV20-1 with TRBJ2-7; the match to TRBD1 covers 7 bases. Germline-derived CDR1 and CDR2 are DFQATT and SNEGSKA (reference sequence). The CDR3 loop spans 15 amino acids. This chain's CDR3 is CSPRDPGQATYEQYF. The CDR3 region has the DNA TGCAGTCCTAGAGACCCAGGACAGGCTACCTACGAGCAGTACTTC.

This clonotype was seen a few times. V is TRBV11-2 and J is TRBJ1-1; 9 bases agree with TRBD1. V lost 1 base and J lost 3; bases outside the gene matches: 6. The CDR3 spans 16 residues. Germline CDR1 is SGHAT and CDR2 is FQNNGV. The CDR3 is CASSLGLGQGYTEAFF. The CDR3 coding sequence is TGTGCCAGCAGCTTAGGCCTTGGACAGGGGTACACTGAAGCTTTCTTT.